Sequencing of this T cell receptor beta chain was carried out in a study of blood T cell repertoires in COVID-19. Here immunoSEQ multiplex PCR was the method, and the copy in TCRdb shows in-frame clones only, minus some. The table has 200,000 to 300,000 clones, about 79% seen once; the top ten hold roughly a tenth. V lost 2 bases, J lost 7 bases, and 12 bases lay in between. There are 14 residues in the CDR3. The V gene's germline CDR1 is MDHEN and CDR2 SYDVKM. This receptor was identified in a woman of 80 years or more with acute or convalescent COVID-19. Sequenced input: peripheral blood. The V call is TRBV28, the J call TRBJ1-5; possible D gene TRBD1, 5 bases. Here the CDR3 DNA reads TGTGCCAGCAGTTTACCGGGTGGGGGGCAGCCCCAGCATTTT. This codes for CASSLPGGGQPQHF.